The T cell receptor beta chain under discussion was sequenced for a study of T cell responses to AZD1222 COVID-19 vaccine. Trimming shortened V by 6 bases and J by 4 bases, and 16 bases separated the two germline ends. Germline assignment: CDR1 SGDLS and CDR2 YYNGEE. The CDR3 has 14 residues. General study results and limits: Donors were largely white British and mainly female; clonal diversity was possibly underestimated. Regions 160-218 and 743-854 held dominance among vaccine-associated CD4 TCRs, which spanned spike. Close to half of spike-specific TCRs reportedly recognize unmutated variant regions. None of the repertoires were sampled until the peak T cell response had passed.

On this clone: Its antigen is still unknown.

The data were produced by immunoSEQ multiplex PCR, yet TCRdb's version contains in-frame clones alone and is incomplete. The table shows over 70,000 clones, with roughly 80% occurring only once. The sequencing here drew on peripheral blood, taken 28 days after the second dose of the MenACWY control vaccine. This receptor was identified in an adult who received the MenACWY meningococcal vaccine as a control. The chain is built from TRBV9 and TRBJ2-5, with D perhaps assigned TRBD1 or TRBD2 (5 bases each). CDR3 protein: CASNQGQRGETQYF. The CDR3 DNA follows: TGTGCCAGCAACCAAGGACAACGGGGAGAGACCCAGTACTTC.